The 6 T cell receptor beta chains in this list originate from one sample, sequenced in a study of T cell clones after liver transplantation. Data came from immunoSEQ multiplex PCR; TCRdb stores just in-frame clones and leaves some out. In the table there are about 80,000 clones, nearly 85% of which are singletons. This sample comprised CD4+ T cells from blood, obtained 45 to 46 months after liver transplant. The receptor set was obtained from a human patient who received a liver transplant. A share of the T cells may be of graft donor origin.

This clone was found a few times. The chain recombines TRBV28 with TRBJ2-3; 9 bases align to TRBD1. The length of the CDR3 is 16 residues. J lost 4 bases, V lost 2 bases, and 7 bases had no gene match. Germline values: CDR1 MDHEN, CDR2 SYDVKM. CDR3 bases: TGTGCCAGCAGTTTAAAGGACAGGGGTCTCGCAGATACGCAGTATTTT. Protein sequence: CASSLKDRGLADTQYF.

V usage is TRBV7-9 and J usage is TRBJ2-2, with unresolved D. Germline V gives CDR1 SEHNR, CDR2 FQNEAQ (reference sequence). Trimming stripped 3 bases from V and 1 base from J, with 3 bases between. This CDR3 comprises 13 residues. CDR3 DNA sequence: TGTGCCAGCAGCTTGCTGAACACCGGGGAGCTGTTTTTT. The encoded protein is CASSLLNTGELFF.

The genes are TRBV12-5 and TRBJ2-1; D assignment may be TRBD1 or TRBD2 (5 bases each). In germline, CDR1 is LGHNT, CDR2 FRNRAP. Trimming cost V 0 bases and J 6 bases, with 15 bases left between them. The CDR3 covers 16 residues. The CDR3 DNA reads TGTGCTAGTGGTTTGGTACTAAGGGGTGCGGGCAATGAGCAGTTCTTC. Its translation is CASGLVLRGAGNEQFF.

This clone appeared a single time. This sequence joins TRBV5-4 and TRBJ2-4; maybe TRBD2 (6 bases). In germline, CDR1 is SGHNT, CDR2 YYREEE (reference sequence). With 4 bases removed from V and 4 bases from J, the gap between germline ends came to 15 bases. The CDR3 loop spans 15 amino acids. CDR3 nucleotides: TGTGCCAGCAGCCCCAACAGCGGGCCTAAAAACATTCAGTACTTC. Protein product: CASSPNSGPKNIQYF. Filled out from reference TRBV5-4 and TRBJ2-4, the complete variable domain reads ETGVTQSPTHLIKTRGQQVTLRCSSQSGHNTVSWYQQALGQGPQFIFQYYREEENGRGNFPPRFSGLQFPNYSSELNVNALELDDSALYLCASSPNSGPKNIQYFGAGTRLSVL.

The chain carries TRBV28 and TRBJ1-4; tentatively, D is TRBD1 (5 bases). This CDR3 has 14 amino acids. V was shortened by 3 bases and J by 6 bases, with 11 bases between the two germline ends. Germline CDR1 reads MDHEN; CDR2 reads SYDVKM. CDR3: CASSFPTGDEKLFF. The CDR3 coding sequence is TGTGCCAGCAGTTTCCCCACGGGGGATGAAAAACTGTTTTTT.

The CDR3 is CASSLDSGAAGALRAGELFF. The CDR3 coding sequence is TGTGCCAGCAGCTTAGATTCAGGTGCGGCAGGGGCTTTGAGGGCCGGGGAGCTGTTTTTT. V is TRBV11-2 and J is TRBJ2-2, with D possibly being TRBD1 (6 bases). The CDR3 runs to 20 residues. In germline, CDR1 is SGHAT, CDR2 FQNNGV. V was shortened by 0 bases and J by 6 bases, with 26 bases between the two germline ends.